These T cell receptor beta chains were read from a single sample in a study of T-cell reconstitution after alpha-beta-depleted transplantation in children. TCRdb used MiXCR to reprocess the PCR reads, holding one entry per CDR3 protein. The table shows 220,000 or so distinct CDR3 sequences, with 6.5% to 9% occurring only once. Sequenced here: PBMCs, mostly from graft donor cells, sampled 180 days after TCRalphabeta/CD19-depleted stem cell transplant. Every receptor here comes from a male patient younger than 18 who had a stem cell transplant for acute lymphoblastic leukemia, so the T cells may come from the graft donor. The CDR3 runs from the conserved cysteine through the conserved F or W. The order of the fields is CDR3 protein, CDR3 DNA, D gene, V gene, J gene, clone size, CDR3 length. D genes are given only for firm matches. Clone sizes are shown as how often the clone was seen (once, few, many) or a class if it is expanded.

cdr3_aa: CSASTGDRHEQYF
cdr3_nt: TGCAGTGCTAGTACTGGAGATCGCCACGAGCAGTACTTC
d_call: NA
v_call: TRBV20-1
j_call: TRBJ2-7
clone_size: many
cdr3_length: 13

cdr3_aa: CASSHPGHINTGELFF
cdr3_nt: TGTGCCAGCAGCCACCCCGGGCACATTAACACCGGGGAGCTGTTTTTT
d_call: NA
v_call: TRBV4-2
j_call: TRBJ2-2
clone_size: many
cdr3_length: 16

cdr3_aa: CASSVTSGAVSYEQYF
cdr3_nt: TGCGCCAGCAGCGTGACTAGCGGGGCCGTCTCCTACGAGCAGTACTTC
d_call: TRBD2
v_call: TRBV5-1
j_call: TRBJ2-7
clone_size: many
cdr3_length: 16

cdr3_aa: CSVGTGGEKLFF
cdr3_nt: TGCAGCGTTGGGACAGGGGGCGAAAAACTGTTTTTT
d_call: TRBD1
v_call: TRBV29-1
j_call: TRBJ1-4
clone_size: many
cdr3_length: 12

cdr3_aa: CASSIQTLAGSYEQYF
cdr3_nt: TGTGCCAGCAGCATACAAACACTAGCGGGGTCCTACGAGCAGTACTTC
d_call: TRBD2
v_call: TRBV6-5
j_call: TRBJ2-7
clone_size: many
cdr3_length: 16

cdr3_aa: CASRGDFSYEQYF
cdr3_nt: TGCGCCAGCAGAGGGGACTTCTCCTACGAGCAGTACTTC
d_call: NA
v_call: TRBV5-1
j_call: TRBJ2-7
clone_size: many
cdr3_length: 13

cdr3_aa: CSARNSGGARVGETQYF
cdr3_nt: TGCAGTGCTAGAAATAGCGGGGGGGCACGAGTAGGAGAGACCCAGTACTTC
d_call: TRBD2
v_call: TRBV20-1
j_call: TRBJ2-5
clone_size: many
cdr3_length: 17

cdr3_aa: CAISERGPETQYF
cdr3_nt: TGTGCCATCAGTGAAAGGGGACCGGAGACCCAGTACTTC
d_call: NA
v_call: TRBV10-3
j_call: TRBJ2-5
clone_size: many
cdr3_length: 13

cdr3_aa: CATSPGTTPRIQYF
cdr3_nt: TGTGCCACCAGCCCCGGGACAACCCCGAGGATTCAGTACTTC
d_call: NA
v_call: TRBV15
j_call: TRBJ2-4
clone_size: many
cdr3_length: 14

cdr3_aa: CASTIRAGTNTGELFF
cdr3_nt: TGTGCCAGCACAATCCGGGCGGGGACGAACACCGGGGAGCTGTTTTTT
d_call: NA
v_call: TRBV2
j_call: TRBJ2-2
clone_size: many
cdr3_length: 16

cdr3_aa: CSVKDSLMNTEAFF
cdr3_nt: TGCAGCGTAAAGGACAGCCTTATGAACACTGAAGCTTTCTTT
d_call: NA
v_call: TRBV29-1
j_call: TRBJ1-1
clone_size: many
cdr3_length: 14

cdr3_aa: CASSFSRQPQHF
cdr3_nt: TGTGCCAGCAGTTTCAGTAGGCAGCCCCAGCATTTT
d_call: NA
v_call: TRBV28
j_call: TRBJ1-5
clone_size: many
cdr3_length: 12

cdr3_aa: CATSREYGGLGDTQYF
cdr3_nt: TGTGCCACCAGCAGAGAATACGGGGGGCTTGGAGATACGCAGTATTTT
d_call: NA
v_call: TRBV15
j_call: TRBJ2-3
clone_size: many
cdr3_length: 16

cdr3_aa: CASSQGGGVSGANVLTF
cdr3_nt: TGCGCCAGCAGCCAAGGGGGCGGGGTCTCTGGGGCCAACGTCCTGACTTTC
d_call: NA
v_call: TRBV4-3
j_call: TRBJ2-6
clone_size: many
cdr3_length: 17

cdr3_aa: CASRRRQSNSYEQYF
cdr3_nt: TGTGCCAGCAGACGGCGACAGTCGAATTCCTACGAGCAGTACTTC
d_call: NA
v_call: TRBV11-1
j_call: TRBJ2-7
clone_size: many
cdr3_length: 15

cdr3_aa: CASGTGRAVNIQYF
cdr3_nt: TGTGCCAGCGGAACGGGGAGGGCTGTCAACATTCAGTACTTC
d_call: TRBD2
v_call: TRBV27
j_call: TRBJ2-4
clone_size: many
cdr3_length: 14

cdr3_aa: CASSQQGPTGELFF
cdr3_nt: TGCGCCAGCAGCCAGCAGGGTCCCACCGGGGAGCTGTTTTTT
d_call: NA
v_call: TRBV4-1
j_call: TRBJ2-2
clone_size: many
cdr3_length: 14

cdr3_aa: CASKRSLSNWAQHF
cdr3_nt: TGTGCCAGCAAAAGGTCCCTGAGCAATTGGGCCCAGCATTTT
d_call: NA
v_call: TRBV6-2/TRBV6-3
j_call: TRBJ1-5
clone_size: many
cdr3_length: 14

cdr3_aa: CASSYSGGTNTGELFF
cdr3_nt: TGTGCCAGCAGTTACTCGGGGGGGACGAACACCGGGGAGCTGTTTTTT
d_call: TRBD2
v_call: TRBV6-5
j_call: TRBJ2-2
clone_size: many
cdr3_length: 16

cdr3_aa: CSARDPLLAGGHEQYF
cdr3_nt: TGCAGTGCTAGAGATCCCCTTCTAGCGGGGGGGCATGAGCAGTACTTC
d_call: TRBD2
v_call: TRBV20-1
j_call: TRBJ2-7
clone_size: many
cdr3_length: 16

cdr3_aa: CSASIMNTEAFF
cdr3_nt: TGCAGTGCTTCCATCATGAACACTGAAGCTTTCTTT
d_call: NA
v_call: TRBV20-1
j_call: TRBJ1-1
clone_size: many
cdr3_length: 12

cdr3_aa: CASSFRDAEQFF
cdr3_nt: TGTGCCAGCAGCTTTAGGGATGCTGAGCAGTTCTTC
d_call: NA
v_call: TRBV7-9
j_call: TRBJ2-1
clone_size: few
cdr3_length: 12

cdr3_aa: CASRAGVANEKLFF
cdr3_nt: TGTGCCAGCAGGGCAGGGGTTGCTAATGAAAAACTGTTTTTT
d_call: NA
v_call: TRBV12-3/TRBV12-4
j_call: TRBJ1-4
clone_size: many
cdr3_length: 14

cdr3_aa: CASSLGTSGETQYF
cdr3_nt: TGTGCCAGCAGTCTTGGGACTAGCGGGGAGACCCAGTACTTC
d_call: TRBD2
v_call: TRBV12-3/TRBV12-4
j_call: TRBJ2-5
clone_size: many
cdr3_length: 14

cdr3_aa: CASSLSSSGNIREQYF
cdr3_nt: TGTGCCAGCTCACTCAGTTCTAGCGGGAATATCCGCGAGCAGTACTTC
d_call: TRBD2
v_call: TRBV18
j_call: TRBJ2-7
clone_size: many
cdr3_length: 16

cdr3_aa: CASSLVAGGPRNEQFF
cdr3_nt: TGTGCCAGCAGCTTAGTAGCGGGAGGGCCGCGGAATGAGCAGTTCTTC
d_call: TRBD2
v_call: TRBV7-3
j_call: TRBJ2-1
clone_size: many
cdr3_length: 16

cdr3_aa: CASSYSGHSNQPQHF
cdr3_nt: TGTGCCAGCAGTTACTCGGGACATAGCAATCAGCCCCAGCATTTT
d_call: NA
v_call: TRBV6-5
j_call: TRBJ1-5
clone_size: many
cdr3_length: 15

cdr3_aa: CASSQEGSGFPHYEQYF
cdr3_nt: TGCGCCAGCAGCCAAGAGGGATCAGGGTTCCCTCACTACGAGCAGTACTTC
d_call: NA
v_call: TRBV4-3
j_call: TRBJ2-7
clone_size: few
cdr3_length: 17

cdr3_aa: CASSVPREGPIETQYF
cdr3_nt: TGTGCCAGCAGCGTACCGCGGGAGGGCCCTATAGAGACCCAGTACTTC
d_call: TRBD2
v_call: TRBV9
j_call: TRBJ2-5
clone_size: many
cdr3_length: 16

cdr3_aa: CASSPPGQGKGTQYF
cdr3_nt: TGTGCCAGCAGTCCCCCGGGACAGGGGAAGGGTACGCAGTATTTT
d_call: TRBD1
v_call: TRBV6-1
j_call: TRBJ2-3
clone_size: many
cdr3_length: 15

cdr3_aa: CASSTSTSGGSGANVLTF
cdr3_nt: TGTGCCAGCAGCACTTCTACTAGCGGGGGCTCTGGGGCCAACGTCCTGACTTTC
d_call: TRBD2
v_call: TRBV9
j_call: TRBJ2-6
clone_size: many
cdr3_length: 18

cdr3_aa: CASSSLRPESQETQYF
cdr3_nt: TGTGCCAGCAGCTCTCTCCGGCCGGAATCGCAAGAGACCCAGTACTTC
d_call: NA
v_call: TRBV6-2/TRBV6-3
j_call: TRBJ2-5
clone_size: many
cdr3_length: 16